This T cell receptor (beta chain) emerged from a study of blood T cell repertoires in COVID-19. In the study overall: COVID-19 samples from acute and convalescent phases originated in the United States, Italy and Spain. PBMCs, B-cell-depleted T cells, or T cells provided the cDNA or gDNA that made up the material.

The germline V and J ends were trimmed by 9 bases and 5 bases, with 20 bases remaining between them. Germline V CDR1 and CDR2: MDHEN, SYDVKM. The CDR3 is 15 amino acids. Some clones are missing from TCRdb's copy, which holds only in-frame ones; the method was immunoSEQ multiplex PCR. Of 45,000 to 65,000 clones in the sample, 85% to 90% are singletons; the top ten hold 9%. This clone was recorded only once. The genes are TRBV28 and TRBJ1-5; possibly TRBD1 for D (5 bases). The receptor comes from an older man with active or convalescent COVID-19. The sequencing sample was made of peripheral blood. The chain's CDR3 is CASPPGGVIHQPQHF. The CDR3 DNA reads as TGTGCCAGTCCCCCGGGGGGAGTGATTCATCAGCCCCAGCATTTT.